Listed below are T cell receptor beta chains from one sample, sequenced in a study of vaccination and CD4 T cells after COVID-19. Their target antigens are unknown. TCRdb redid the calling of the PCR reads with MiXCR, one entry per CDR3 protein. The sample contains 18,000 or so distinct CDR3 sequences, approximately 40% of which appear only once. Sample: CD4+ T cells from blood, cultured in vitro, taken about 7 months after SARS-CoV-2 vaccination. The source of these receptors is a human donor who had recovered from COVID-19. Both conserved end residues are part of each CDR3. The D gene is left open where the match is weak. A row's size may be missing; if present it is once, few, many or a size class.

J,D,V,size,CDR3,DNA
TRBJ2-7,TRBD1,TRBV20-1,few,CSASPWTGPYEQYF,TGCAGTGCTAGCCCTTGGACAGGGCCCTACGAGCAGTACTTC
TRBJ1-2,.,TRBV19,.,CASSISLSGYTF,TGTGCCAGTAGTATATCGTTATCAGGCTACACCTTC
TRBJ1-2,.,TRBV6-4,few,CASRPSGNYGYTF,TGTGCCAGCCGGCCGTCAGGGAACTATGGCTACACCTTC
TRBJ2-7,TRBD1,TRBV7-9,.,CASSPTGGAIIEQYF,TGTGCCAGCAGCCCTACAGGGGGCGCGATTATCGAGCAGTACTTC
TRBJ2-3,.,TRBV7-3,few,CASSPGRSTDTQYF,TGTGCCAGCAGCCCCGGACGGAGCACAGATACGCAGTATTTT
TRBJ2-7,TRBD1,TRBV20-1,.,CSARDRDSFRYEQYF,TGCAGTGCTAGAGATCGGGACAGTTTTCGCTACGAGCAGTACTTC
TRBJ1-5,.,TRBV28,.,CASARGYSNQPQHF,TGTGCCAGCGCCCGGGGCTATAGCAATCAGCCCCAGCATTTT
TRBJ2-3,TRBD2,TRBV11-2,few,CASSQWGAGGPDTQYF,TGTGCCAGCAGTCAATGGGGCGCGGGGGGGCCAGATACGCAGTATTTT
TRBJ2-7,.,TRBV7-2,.,CASSLTDYEQYF,TGTGCCAGCAGCTTGACAGACTACGAGCAGTACTTC
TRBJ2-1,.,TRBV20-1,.,CSASLPRGGNEQFF,TGCAGTGCTAGTCTGCCTAGAGGGGGCAATGAGCAGTTCTTC
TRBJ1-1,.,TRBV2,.,CASSDLVGGTEAFF,TGTGCCAGCAGTGATTTGGTGGGAGGCACTGAAGCTTTCTTT
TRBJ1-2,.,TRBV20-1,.,CSAGAGASGYTF,TGCAGTGCTGGCGCAGGGGCGAGTGGCTACACCTTC
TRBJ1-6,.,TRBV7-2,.,CASSLSGTYNSPLHF,TGTGCCAGCAGCTTATCGGGGACTTATAATTCACCCCTCCACTTT
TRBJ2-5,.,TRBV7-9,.,CASSRGGFGETQYF,TGTGCCAGCAGCCGAGGGGGATTTGGGGAGACCCAGTACTTC
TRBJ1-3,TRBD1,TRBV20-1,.,CSARSGQGAEAGSNTIYF,TGCAGTGCGAGATCGGGACAGGGGGCCGAGGCCGGGTCAAACACCATATATTTT
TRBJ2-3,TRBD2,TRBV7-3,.,CASSLTGTSGSLGTQYF,TGTGCCAGCAGCCTAACCGGGACTAGCGGCTCGTTGGGCACGCAGTATTTT
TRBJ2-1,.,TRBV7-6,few,CASSSGRYLGQFF,TGTGCCAGCAGCTCCGGCCGGTACCTGGGGCAGTTCTTC
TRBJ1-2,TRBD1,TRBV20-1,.,CSATDRARGYTF,TGCAGTGCCACGGACAGGGCTCGTGGCTACACCTTC
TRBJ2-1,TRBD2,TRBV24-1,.,CATSDTPGLAGRNEQFF,TGTGCCACCAGTGATACGCCGGGACTAGCGGGAAGGAATGAGCAGTTCTTC
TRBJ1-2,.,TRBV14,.,CASSQIDRSGYTF,TGTGCCAGCAGCCAAATAGACCGTAGTGGCTACACCTTC
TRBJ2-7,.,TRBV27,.,CASSPKRGAYEQYF,TGTGCCAGCAGCCCCAAGAGGGGAGCCTACGAGCAGTACTTC
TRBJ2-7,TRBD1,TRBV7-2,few,CASSASPGGYEQYF,TGTGCCAGCAGCGCCAGTCCAGGGGGCTACGAGCAGTACTTC
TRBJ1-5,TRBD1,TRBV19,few,CASSIGTGRDQPQHF,TGTGCCAGTAGTATAGGGACAGGGAGGGATCAGCCCCAGCATTTT
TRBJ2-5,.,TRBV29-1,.,CSVAGHPTQETQYF,TGCAGCGTTGCGGGACATCCAACCCAAGAGACCCAGTACTTC
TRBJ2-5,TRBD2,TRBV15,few,CATSSGPAGGGKETQYF,TGTGCCACCAGCAGTGGACCAGCGGGAGGGGGGAAGGAGACCCAGTACTTC
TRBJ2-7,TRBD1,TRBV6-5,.,CASSYSRDRVSYEQYF,TGTGCCAGCAGTTACTCCCGGGACAGGGTATCCTACGAGCAGTACTTC
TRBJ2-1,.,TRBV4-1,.,CASRQPGANNEQFF,TGCGCCAGCAGGCAGCCAGGAGCGAACAATGAGCAGTTCTTC
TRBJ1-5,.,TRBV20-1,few,CSASRTKTSNQPQHF,TGCAGTGCTTCCCGGACAAAAACTAGCAATCAGCCCCAGCATTTT
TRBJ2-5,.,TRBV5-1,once,CASSTGQPQETQYF,TGCGCCAGCAGCACCGGACAGCCGCAAGAGACCCAGTACTTC
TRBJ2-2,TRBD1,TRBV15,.,CATGTGQDTGELFF,TGTGCCACCGGTACGGGACAGGACACCGGGGAGCTGTTTTTT
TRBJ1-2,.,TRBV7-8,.,CASSLAARANYGYTF,TGTGCCAGCAGCTTAGCGGCCAGGGCTAACTATGGCTACACCTTC
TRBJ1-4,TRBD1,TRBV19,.,CASSIRGQRKLFF,TGTGCCAGTAGTATAAGGGGGCAGAGGAAACTGTTTTTT
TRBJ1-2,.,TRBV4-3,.,CASSQEARQGSRGYTF,TGCGCCAGCAGCCAGGAAGCGAGGCAGGGGTCGAGGGGCTACACCTTC
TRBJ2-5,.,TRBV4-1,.,CASSQYGGGQETQYF,TGCGCCAGCAGCCAATATGGGGGGGGCCAGGAGACCCAGTACTTC
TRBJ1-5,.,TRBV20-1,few,CSARFSNQPQHF,TGCAGTGCTAGGTTCAGCAATCAGCCCCAGCATTTT
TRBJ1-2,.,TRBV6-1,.,CASGPSRAWDYGYTF,TGTGCCAGCGGCCCCAGCAGGGCTTGGGACTATGGCTACACCTTC
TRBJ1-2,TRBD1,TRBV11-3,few,CASSPRTGNSYGYTF,TGTGCCAGCAGCCCGCGGACAGGGAATTCCTATGGCTACACCTTC
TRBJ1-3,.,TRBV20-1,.,CSAGARNSGNTIYF,TGCAGTGCTGGGGCCCGTAACTCTGGAAACACCATATATTTT
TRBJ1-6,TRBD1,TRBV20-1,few,CSARESGTGLNSPLHF,TGCAGTGCTAGAGAGTCTGGGACAGGGCTTAATTCACCCCTCCACTTT